Following are 30 T cell receptor beta chains from one sample sequenced in a study of T cell responses to AZD1222 COVID-19 vaccine. TCRdb's copy holds only in-frame clones and misses some; the assay was immunoSEQ multiplex PCR. This sample carries around 150,000 clones, roughly 85% of them seen once, and the ten largest clones take 7.9%. The sequences come from peripheral blood, collected 28 days after the second dose of the MenACWY control vaccine. The receptors were sampled from an adult who received the MenACWY meningococcal vaccine as a control.

This clone has only a few counts. The chain is built from TRBV2 and TRBJ1-6; perhaps TRBD1 as D (5 bases). The CDR3 runs 14 residues. CDR1 SNHLY and CDR2 FYNNEI come from the germline V gene. Trimming removed 6 bases at V and 3 bases at J, with 9 bases between. CDR3 in DNA: TGTGCCAGCAGACCAGACAGCTATAATTCACCCCTCCACTTT. It specifies CASRPDSYNSPLHF.

V gene TRBV2 combines with J gene TRBJ2-7; 8 positions match TRBD1. Trimming took 3 bases from V and 5 from J; bases not matched to a gene: 9. CDR1 and CDR2 from the germline V gene are SNHLY and FYNNEI. CDR3 length: 15 amino acids. The CDR3 reads CASSDLPGGINEQYF. For the CDR3, the DNA is TGTGCCAGCAGTGACTTGCCAGGGGGCATAAACGAGCAGTACTTC. Together with reference TRBV2 and TRBJ2-7, the CDR3 gives the full variable domain: EPEVTQTPSHQVTQMGQEVILRCVPISNHLYFYWYRQILGQKVEFLVSFYNNEISEKSEIFDDQFSVERPDGSNFTLKIRSTKLEDSAMYFCASSDLPGGINEQYFGPGTRLTVT.

The chain uses TRBV5-1 and TRBJ2-2; D possibly corresponds to TRBD1 (6 bases). The V end lost 4 bases, the J end lost 4 bases, and 11 bases lay between the germline ends. The CDR3 is made up of 14 amino acids. The germline CDR1 and CDR2 sequences are SGHRS and YFSETQ. CDR3 sequence: CASSVDSPTGELFF. The CDR3, as DNA: TGCGCCAGCAGCGTGGACAGTCCCACCGGGGAGCTGTTTTTT.

The rearrangement joins TRBV4-1 to TRBJ2-2; 10 bases agree with TRBD2. The CDR3 contains 17 residues. V gave up 8 bases and J gave up 6 bases; unmatched junction bases: 15. Germline CDR1 MGHRA, CDR2 YSYEKL. Written as DNA, the CDR3 is TGCGCCAGCTCCGCTGTCTCCGGGACTAGCGAGCCCGGGGAGCTGTTTTTT. Translating gives CASSAVSGTSEPGELFF.

J is TRBJ2-5 and V is TRBV6-1; 9 bases line up with TRBD2. CDR3 length: 16 residues. The junction had 6 bases not matched to a gene; V was cut back by 3 bases and J by 1 base. Germline-derived CDR1 and CDR2 are MNHNS and SASEGT. The CDR3 here is CASSDLGGGAQETQYF. CDR3 DNA sequence: TGTGCCAGCAGTGATCTTGGCGGGGGGGCCCAAGAGACCCAGTACTTC.

The chain uses TRBV10-3 and TRBJ2-7; either TRBD1 or TRBD2 may fit D (6 bases each). Germline CDR1 reads ENHRY; CDR2 reads SYGVKD. CDR3 length equals 15 residues. Trimming removed 7 bases from V and 2 bases from J, with 18 bases in between. The DNA for the CDR3 is TGTGCCATCATGAGGGTTTCGGGGGCTCCCTACGAGCAGTACTTC. Its translation is CAIMRVSGAPYEQYF.

The chain is built from TRBV28 and TRBJ1-6, with D uncertain. This CDR3 region has 14 residues. V was shortened by 2 bases and J by 6 bases, with 8 bases between the two germline ends. In germline, CDR1 is MDHEN, CDR2 SYDVKM. Here the CDR3 reads CASSLGTPNSPLHF. The CDR3, as DNA: TGTGCCAGCAGTTTAGGAACGCCTAATTCACCCCTCCACTTT.

This chain connects TRBV7-8 to TRBJ1-5; 9 positions match TRBD1. With 5 bases clipped from V and 4 bases from J, the junction kept 9 bases outside the gene matches. Germline V gene sequence: CDR1 SGHVS, CDR2 FQNEAQ. This CDR3 is built from 16 residues. In DNA, the CDR3 is TGTGCCAGCAGCCCAACCTCCGGGACAGGGAATCAGCCCCAGCATTTT. Its protein is CASSPTSGTGNQPQHF.

This clone came up a few times. The CDR3 sequence is CASSQTALTNEKLFF. In DNA form, the CDR3 reads TGTGCCAGCAGCCAAACGGCTTTGACTAATGAAAAACTGTTTTTT. This sequence joins TRBV4-2 and TRBJ1-4; D unresolved. Looked up from germline, CDR1 is LGHNA and CDR2 is YNFKEQ. V was trimmed by 2 bases and J by 2 bases, leaving 9 bases between them. There are 15 residues in the CDR3.

The sample holds a few counts of this clone. V is TRBV6-4 and J is TRBJ2-3, with D possibly being TRBD2 (6 bases). This CDR3 region has 14 residues. CDR1 MRHNA and CDR2 SNTAGT come from the germline V gene. V dropped 4 bases and J dropped 3 bases, with 11 bases sitting between them. CDR3 nucleotides: TGTGCCAGCAGTGGCTCGGGGGAGACAGATACGCAGTATTTT. Protein product: CASSGSGETDTQYF.

As for this clone: A junction boundary mismatches the germline segment, possibly from a read error. The V and J genes are TRBV4-1 and TRBJ2-7; the D is unclear. Germline loops: CDR1 MGHRA, CDR2 YSYEKL. The CDR3 covers 12 residues. The CDR3 spells CASSQVRNEQYF. CDR3 sequence (DNA): TGCGCCAGCAGTCAAGTAAGGAACGAGCAGTACTTC.

The chain recombines TRBV6-5 with TRBJ1-1; the match to TRBD1 covers 8 bases. CDR3 size: 14 residues. Per the germline V gene, CDR1 is MNHEY and CDR2 is SVGAGI. The V segment lost 2 bases and the J segment 6 bases; nucleotides outside the gene matches: 5. In DNA form, the CDR3 reads TGTGCCAGCAGTTACCCAGGGGGCGTCTCTGAAGCTTTCTTT. Translating it yields CASSYPGGVSEAFF.

The chain couples TRBV4-1 to TRBJ1-4; D not resolved. Trimming shortened V by 1 base and J by 2 bases, and 11 bases separated the two germline ends. The CDR3 extends over 16 amino acids. Germline CDR1 MGHRA, CDR2 YSYEKL. This CDR3 is CASSQGPGGTNEKLFF. In nucleotides, the CDR3 is TGCGCCAGCAGCCAAGGCCCCGGAGGGACTAATGAAAAACTGTTTTTT.

The V call is TRBV24-1, the J call TRBJ1-2; D gene uncertain. This CDR3 is built from 13 residues. CDR1 is KGHDR, CDR2 SFDVKD, per germline. Trimming took off 5 bases at V and 2 bases at J, with 8 bases between the two ends. The CDR3: CATSADRNYGYTF. DNA for the CDR3: TGTGCCACCAGTGCGGATCGAAACTATGGCTACACCTTC.

The chain uses TRBV30 and TRBJ2-6; D call uncertain. The CDR3 is 13 amino acids. Trimming stripped 2 bases from V and 4 bases from J, with 6 bases between. Germline lookup yields CDR1 GTSNPN and CDR2 SVGIG (reference sequence). The CDR3 loop is CAWSLSGANVLTF. The CDR3 bases are TGTGCCTGGAGTTTGTCGGGGGCCAACGTCCTGACTTTC.

The chain employs TRBV6-2 or TRBV6-3 and TRBJ1-2, with D hard to call. This CDR3 contains 13 residues. Germline V lookup: CDR1 MNHEY, CDR2 SVGEGT. V was trimmed by 4 bases and J by 2 bases, leaving 8 bases between them. This CDR3 reads CASSSQRNYGYTF. The CDR3 DNA follows: TGTGCCAGCAGTTCACAACGGAACTATGGCTACACCTTC.

The chain employs TRBV5-1 and TRBJ1-5, with D possibly matching TRBD1 (6 bases). CDR1 SGHRS and CDR2 YFSETQ come from the germline V gene. The V and J ends lost 4 bases and 2 bases respectively, with 25 bases between them. This CDR3 is 19 amino acids long. The CDR3 loop is CASSATPLGGAHGNQPQHF. Here the CDR3 DNA reads TGCGCCAGCAGCGCAACCCCCTTAGGGGGGGCCCATGGCAATCAGCCCCAGCATTTT.

The chain links TRBV19 to TRBJ2-5; 11 nucleotides match TRBD2. Germline CDR1 LNHDA, CDR2 SQIVND (reference sequence). The V segment lost 4 bases and the J segment 4 bases; nucleotides outside the gene matches: 8. The CDR3 totals 16 residues. CDR3 sequence (DNA): TGTGCCAGTAGTACTCCTCTAGCGGGAGGTGGAGAGACCCAGTACTTC. Its translation is CASSTPLAGGGETQYF.

V and J are TRBV10-1 and TRBJ2-7; the D gene could be TRBD1 or TRBD2 (5 bases each). The DNA matches TRBJ2-5 better at its end, which makes the J call doubtful. The CDR3 spans 12 residues. Germline V gene lookup returns CDR1 WNHNN and CDR2 SYGVQD (reference sequence). The CDR3 DNA is TGCGCCAGCTCAGACCCGAGGGGGACCCAGTACTTC. Its protein is CASSDPRGTQYF.

The chain carries TRBV24-1 and TRBJ2-1; 10 bases fit TRBD2. Germline V gene data show CDR1 as KGHDR and CDR2 as SFDVKD. The CDR3 is 15 residues long. Germline trimming cut 5 bases from V and 3 bases from J; bases unmatched to any gene: 3. This CDR3 is CATSAASGGYNEQFF. CDR3 sequence (DNA): TGTGCCACCAGTGCCGCTAGCGGGGGCTACAATGAGCAGTTCTTC.

CDR3 sequence: CASKGQAASREQYF. Written as DNA, the CDR3 is TGTGCCAGCAAGGGACAGGCGGCTTCGCGCGAGCAGTACTTC. The chain uses TRBV11-3 and TRBJ2-7; 8 bases match TRBD1. Germline V gives CDR1 SGHNT, CDR2 YENEEA. J gave up 6 bases and V 7 bases, and 11 bases lay outside the gene matches. The CDR3 sequence is 14 residues long.

This rearrangement joins TRBV23-1 to TRBJ2-3; D unclear. TRBV23-1 is known as an ORF, though its function is uncertain. This CDR3 region has 13 residues. Deletions cut 6 bases from V and 0 bases from J, with 7 bases between. Here the CDR3 reads CASSHPSTDTQYF. The CDR3 DNA reads TGCGCCAGCAGCCACCCCAGCACAGATACGCAGTATTTT.

V is TRBV7-8 and J is TRBJ1-6; D remains ambiguous. Germline V lookup: CDR1 SGHVS, CDR2 FQNEAQ. V was shortened by 1 base and J by 4 bases, with 8 bases between the two germline ends. The CDR3 is 15 residues long. CDR3 residues: CASSLEEVYNSPLHF. The CDR3 DNA reads TGTGCCAGCAGCTTAGAGGAAGTTTATAATTCACCCCTCCACTTT. Full variable domain (rest looked up from reference TRBV7-8 and TRBJ1-6): GAGVSQSPRYKVAKRGQDVALRCDPISGHVSLFWYQQALGQGPEFLTYFQNEAQLDKSGLPSDRFFAERPEGSVSTLKIQRTQQEDSAVYLCASSLEEVYNSPLHFGNGTRLTVT.

The CDR3 region is CASSSRGRNADEQYV. The CDR3 DNA follows: TGTGCCAGCAGCTCCCGAGGCAGGAATGCGGACGAGCAGTACGTC. This chain connects TRBV21-1 to TRBJ2-7. TRBV21-1 has pseudogene status. The CDR3 is 15 residues long.

J is TRBJ2-2 and V is TRBV28; the D gene is possibly TRBD1 (6 bases). The V end lost 9 bases, the J end lost 11 bases, and 16 bases lay between the germline ends. CDR3 size: 12 residues. The germline CDR1 and CDR2 sequences are MDHEN and SYDVKM. This CDR3 is CASGLTGTELFF. The CDR3 region has the DNA TGTGCCAGTGGCCTGACAGGTACTGAGCTGTTTTTT.

The chain carries TRBV2 and TRBJ2-1; TRBD2 matches at 12 bases. Looked up from germline, CDR1 is SNHLY and CDR2 is FYNNEI. V lost 4 bases to trimming and J lost 9 bases; unmatched junction nucleotides: 4. CDR3 size: 14 residues. CDR3 loop: CASSGASGRGEQFF. The CDR3 region has the DNA TGTGCCAGCAGTGGTGCTAGCGGGAGGGGTGAGCAGTTCTTC.

V and J are TRBV9 and TRBJ2-1, with 13 bases that match TRBD2. The CDR3 extends over 16 amino acids. Per germline, CDR1 SGDLS and CDR2 YYNGEE. V gave up 3 bases and J gave up 7 bases; unmatched junction bases: 7. CDR3: CASSGWGLAGTNEQFF. DNA of the CDR3: TGTGCCAGCAGCGGATGGGGACTAGCGGGAACTAATGAGCAGTTCTTC.

The V call is TRBV4-2, the J call TRBJ1-2, with 8 bases identical to TRBD1. The V segment lost 8 bases and the J segment 4 bases; nucleotides outside the gene matches: 9. Germline V gene sequence: CDR1 LGHNA, CDR2 YNFKEQ. This CDR3 is 14 amino acids long. Here the CDR3 reads CASGYGQGGYGYTF. As DNA, the CDR3 is TGTGCCAGCGGCTATGGACAGGGAGGCTATGGCTACACCTTC.

V is TRBV2 and J is TRBJ2-1, with D perhaps given as TRBD1 or TRBD2 (7 bases each). This CDR3 has 14 amino acids. The V gene's germline CDR1 is SNHLY and CDR2 FYNNEI. As DNA, the CDR3 is TGTGTCACCAGGGGGGGGGACTCTATAAATGAGCAGTTCTTC. Encoded protein: CVTRGGDSINEQFF.

This rearrangement joins TRBV4-1 to TRBJ1-2; D call uncertain. Germline V gene lookup returns CDR1 MGHRA and CDR2 YSYEKL. The germline V and J ends were trimmed by 0 bases and 4 bases, with 9 bases remaining between them. CDR3 size: 14 residues. As DNA, the CDR3 is TGCGCCAGCAGCCAAGATACCGCACCCTATGGCTACACCTTC. Its protein product is CASSQDTAPYGYTF.